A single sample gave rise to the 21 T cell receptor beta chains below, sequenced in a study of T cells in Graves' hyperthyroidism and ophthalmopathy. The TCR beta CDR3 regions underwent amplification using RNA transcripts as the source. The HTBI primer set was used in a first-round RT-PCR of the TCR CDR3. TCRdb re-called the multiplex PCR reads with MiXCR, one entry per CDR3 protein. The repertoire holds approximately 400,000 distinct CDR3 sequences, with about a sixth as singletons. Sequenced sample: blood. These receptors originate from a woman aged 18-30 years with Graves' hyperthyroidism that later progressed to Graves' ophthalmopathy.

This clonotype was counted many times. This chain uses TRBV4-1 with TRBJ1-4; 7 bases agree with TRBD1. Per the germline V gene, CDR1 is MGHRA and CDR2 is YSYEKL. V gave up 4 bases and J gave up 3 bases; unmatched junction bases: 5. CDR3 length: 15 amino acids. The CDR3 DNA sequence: TGCGCCAGCAGCCGACAGGGTAGGGCTAATGAAAAACTGTTTTTT. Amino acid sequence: CASSRQGRANEKLFF.

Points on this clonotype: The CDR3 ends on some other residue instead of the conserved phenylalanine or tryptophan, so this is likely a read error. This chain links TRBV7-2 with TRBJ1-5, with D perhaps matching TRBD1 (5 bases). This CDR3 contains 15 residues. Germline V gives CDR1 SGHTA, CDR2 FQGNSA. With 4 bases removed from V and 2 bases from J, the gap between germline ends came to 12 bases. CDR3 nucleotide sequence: TGTGCCAGCAGCTCCGGGGGTAACGGCAATCAGCCCCAGCATCTT. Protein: CASSSGGNGNQPQHL.

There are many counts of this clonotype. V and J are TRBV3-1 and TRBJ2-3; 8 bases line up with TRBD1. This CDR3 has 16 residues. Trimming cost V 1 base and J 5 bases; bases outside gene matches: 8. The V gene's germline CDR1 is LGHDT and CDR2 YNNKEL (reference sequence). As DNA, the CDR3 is TGTGCCAGCAGCCAAGCCGTGACAGGGGTTCGAGATACGCAGTATTTT. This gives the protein CASSQAVTGVRDTQYF.

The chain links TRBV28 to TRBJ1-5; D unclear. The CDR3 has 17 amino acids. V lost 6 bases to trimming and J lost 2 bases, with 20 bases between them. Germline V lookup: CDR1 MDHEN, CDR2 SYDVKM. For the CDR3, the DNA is TGTGCCAGCAGGGTGGAGGCGTTCGCCGGAGGCAATCAGCCCCAGCATTTT. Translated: CASRVEAFAGGNQPQHF.

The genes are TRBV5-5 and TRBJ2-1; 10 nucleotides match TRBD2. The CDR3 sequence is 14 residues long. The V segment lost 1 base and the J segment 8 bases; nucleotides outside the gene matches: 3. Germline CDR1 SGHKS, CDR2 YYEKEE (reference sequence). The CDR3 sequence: CASSLTSGTDEQFF. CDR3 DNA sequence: TGTGCCAGCAGCTTGACTAGCGGGACGGATGAGCAGTTCTTC.

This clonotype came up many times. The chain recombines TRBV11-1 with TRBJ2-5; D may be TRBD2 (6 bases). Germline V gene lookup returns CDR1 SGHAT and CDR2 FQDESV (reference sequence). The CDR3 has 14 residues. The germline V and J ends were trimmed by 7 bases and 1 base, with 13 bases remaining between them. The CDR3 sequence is CASTSRDFQETQYF. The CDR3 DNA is TGTGCCAGCACCTCCCGGGACTTCCAAGAGACCCAGTACTTC.

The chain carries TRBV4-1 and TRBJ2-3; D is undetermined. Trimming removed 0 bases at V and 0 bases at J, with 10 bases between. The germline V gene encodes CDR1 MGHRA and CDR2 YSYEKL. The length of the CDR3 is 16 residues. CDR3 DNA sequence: TGCGCCAGCAGCCAAGATAGGGCAGCTAGCACAGATACGCAGTATTTT. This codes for CASSQDRAASTDTQYF.

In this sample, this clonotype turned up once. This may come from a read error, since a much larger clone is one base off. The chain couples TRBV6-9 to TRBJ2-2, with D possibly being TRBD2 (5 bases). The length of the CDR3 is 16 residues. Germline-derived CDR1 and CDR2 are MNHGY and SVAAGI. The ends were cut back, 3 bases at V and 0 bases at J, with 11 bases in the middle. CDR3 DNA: TGTGCCAGCAGTTACTTCTGGACTTCGAACACCGGGGAGCTGTTTTTT. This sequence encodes CASSYFWTSNTGELFF.

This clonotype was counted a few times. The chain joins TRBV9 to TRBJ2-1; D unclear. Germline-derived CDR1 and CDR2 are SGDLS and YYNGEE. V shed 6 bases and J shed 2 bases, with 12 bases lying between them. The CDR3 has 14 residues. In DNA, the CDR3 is TGTGCCAGCACCCCAGCGTTAACCTACAATGAGCAGTTCTTC. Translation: CASTPALTYNEQFF.

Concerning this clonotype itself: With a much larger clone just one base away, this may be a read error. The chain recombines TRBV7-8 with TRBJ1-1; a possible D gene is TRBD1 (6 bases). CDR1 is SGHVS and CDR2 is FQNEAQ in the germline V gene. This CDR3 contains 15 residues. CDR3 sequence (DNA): TGTGCCAGCAGCTCCCCGACAGGTATGAACACTGAAGCTGTCTTT. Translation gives CASSSPTGMNTEAVF.

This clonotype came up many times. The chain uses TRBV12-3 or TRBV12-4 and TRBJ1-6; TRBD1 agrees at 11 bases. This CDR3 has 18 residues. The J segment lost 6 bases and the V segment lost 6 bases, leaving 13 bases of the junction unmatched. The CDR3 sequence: CASSHSPSGTGGNSPLHF. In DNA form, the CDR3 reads TGTGCCAGCAGCCACTCACCGTCCGGGACAGGGGGTAATTCACCCCTCCACTTT.

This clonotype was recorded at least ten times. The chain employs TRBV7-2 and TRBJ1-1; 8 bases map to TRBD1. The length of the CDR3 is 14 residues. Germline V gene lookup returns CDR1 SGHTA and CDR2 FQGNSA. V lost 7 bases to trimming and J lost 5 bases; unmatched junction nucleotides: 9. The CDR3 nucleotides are TGTGCCAGCACCATTTTACAGGGGGGGACTGAAGCTTTCTTT. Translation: CASTILQGGTEAFF.

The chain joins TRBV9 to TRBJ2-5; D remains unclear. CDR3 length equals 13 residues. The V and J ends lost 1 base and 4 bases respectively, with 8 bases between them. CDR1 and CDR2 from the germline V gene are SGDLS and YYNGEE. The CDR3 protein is CASSVTDLETQYF. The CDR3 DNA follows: TGTGCCAGCAGCGTAACAGACTTAGAGACCCAGTACTTC.

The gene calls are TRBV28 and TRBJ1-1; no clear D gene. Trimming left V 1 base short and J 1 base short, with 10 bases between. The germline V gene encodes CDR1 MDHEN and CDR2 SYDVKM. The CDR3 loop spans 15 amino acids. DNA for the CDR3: TGTGCCAGCAGTTTATTCGGACCCTCGAACACTGAAGCTTTCTTT. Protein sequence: CASSLFGPSNTEAFF.

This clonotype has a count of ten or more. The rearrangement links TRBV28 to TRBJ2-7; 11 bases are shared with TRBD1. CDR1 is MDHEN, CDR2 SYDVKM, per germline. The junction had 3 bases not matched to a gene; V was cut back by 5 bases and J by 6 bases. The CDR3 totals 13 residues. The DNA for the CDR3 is TGTGCCAGCAGTCCGGGACAGGGGGTCGAGCAGTACTTC. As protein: CASSPGQGVEQYF.

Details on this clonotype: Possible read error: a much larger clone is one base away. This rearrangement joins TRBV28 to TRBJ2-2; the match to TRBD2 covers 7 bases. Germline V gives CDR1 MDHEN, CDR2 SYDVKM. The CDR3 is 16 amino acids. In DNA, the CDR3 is TGTGCCAGCACCTCGGATACGGGAGGCGGGACCGGGGAGCTGGTTTTT. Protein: CASTSDTGGGTGELVF.

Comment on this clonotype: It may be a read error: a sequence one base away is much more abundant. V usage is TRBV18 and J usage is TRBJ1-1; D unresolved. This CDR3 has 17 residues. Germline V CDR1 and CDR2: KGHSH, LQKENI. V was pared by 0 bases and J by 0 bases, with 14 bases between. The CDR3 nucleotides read TGTGCCAGCTCACCACCACTCTCCGCAGATCTGAACACTGAAGCTTTCTTT. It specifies CASSPPLSADLNTEAFF.

The chain's CDR3 is CASSEQGVGANEKLFF. CDR3 bases: TGTGCCAGCAGCGAGCAGGGGGTTGGGGCTAATGAAAAACTGTTTTTT. This chain uses TRBV9 with TRBJ1-4; 7 positions match TRBD1. The CDR3 spans 16 residues. J was trimmed by 3 bases and V by 3 bases; bases with no gene match: 8. Germline V gene data show CDR1 as SGDLS and CDR2 as YYNGEE.

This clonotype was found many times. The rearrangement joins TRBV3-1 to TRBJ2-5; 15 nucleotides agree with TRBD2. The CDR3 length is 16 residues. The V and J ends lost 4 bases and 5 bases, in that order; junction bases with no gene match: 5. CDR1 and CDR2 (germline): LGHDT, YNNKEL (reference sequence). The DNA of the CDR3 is TGTGCCAGCAGCCGAGGACTAGCGGGAGGGATCGAGACCCAGTACTTC. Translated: CASSRGLAGGIETQYF.

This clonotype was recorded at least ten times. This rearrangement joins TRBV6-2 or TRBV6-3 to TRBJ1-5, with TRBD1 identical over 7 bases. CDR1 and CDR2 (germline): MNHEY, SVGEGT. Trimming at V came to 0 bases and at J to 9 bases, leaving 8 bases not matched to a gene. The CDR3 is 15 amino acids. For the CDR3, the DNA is TGTGCCAGCAGTTACTCACAGGGGCACCCGCGGCCCCAGCATTTT. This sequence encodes CASSYSQGHPRPQHF.

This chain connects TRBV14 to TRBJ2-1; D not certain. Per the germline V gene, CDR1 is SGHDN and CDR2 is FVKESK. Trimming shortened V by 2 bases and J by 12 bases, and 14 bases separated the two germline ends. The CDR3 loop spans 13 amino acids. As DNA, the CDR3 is TGTGCCAGCAGCCAATTGGAAAGTTTTGGGCAGTTCTTC. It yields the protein CASSQLESFGQFF.